Shown below are 24 T cell receptor beta chains from a single sample sequenced in a study of PD-1 blockade in classical Hodgkin lymphoma. Sample time point: cycle 4 day 1 (C4D1), after about 6 weeks of nivolumab. After autologous stem cell transplantation all patients relapsed, and prior brentuximab vedotin exposure differed between cohorts. Sequenced by immunoSEQ multiplex PCR; TCRdb stores in-frame clones only, minus some. The sample includes tens of thousands of clones, roughly nine tenths of them seen just once. Sequencing used peripheral blood mononuclear cells (PBMCs), obtained before the fourth cycle of nivolumab. Receptor source: a human donor with classical Hodgkin lymphoma.

This clone occurred once. V gene TRBV11-1 combines with J gene TRBJ2-2, with D possibly being TRBD1 (6 bases). The CDR3 spans 16 residues. The germline V gene encodes CDR1 SGHAT and CDR2 FQDESV (reference sequence). Trimming stripped 2 bases from V and 11 bases from J, with 21 bases between. CDR3 sequence (DNA): TGTGCCAGCAGCTTAAACCTCGGACAGAACGAAAAAGAGCTGTTTTTT. It is translated as CASSLNLGQNEKELFF.

CDR3: CASSHPRDSSPYEQYF. CDR3 DNA: TGCGCCAGCAGTCACCCGAGGGACAGCTCACCCTACGAGCAGTACTTC. This chain connects TRBV23-1 to TRBJ2-7; 7 bases are a match to TRBD1. TRBV23-1 is annotated as an ORF whose role is uncertain. After removal of 3 bases from V and 2 bases from J, the junction contained 10 bases not matched to a gene. The CDR3 extends over 16 amino acids.

This chain connects TRBV29-1 to TRBJ1-4; D call uncertain. The CDR3 is 13 amino acids. V dropped 5 bases and J dropped 0 bases, with 7 bases sitting between them. The germline V gene has CDR1 SQVTM and CDR2 ANQGSEA. DNA of the CDR3: TGCAGCGTTACGGCAGCAACTAATGAAAAACTGTTTTTT. This encodes CSVTAATNEKLFF.

The chain combines TRBV5-4 with TRBJ2-7; 15 bases map to TRBD2. The CDR3 sequence is 16 residues long. Germline V lookup: CDR1 SGHNT, CDR2 YYREEE (reference sequence). Trimming at V came to 4 bases and at J to 5 bases, leaving 7 bases not matched to a gene. The CDR3 DNA reads as TGTGCCAGCAGCCCTGGACTAGCGGGAGGGCCCCACGAGCAGTACTTC. As protein: CASSPGLAGGPHEQYF.

This clone showed up just a few times. The chain is built from TRBV28 and TRBJ2-7; D call uncertain. The CDR3 runs to 11 residues. Trimming shortened V by 5 bases and J by 2 bases, and 4 bases separated the two germline ends. CDR1 is MDHEN, CDR2 SYDVKM, per germline. The CDR3: CASSRPYEQYF. CDR3 in DNA: TGTGCCAGCAGTCGGCCCTACGAGCAGTACTTC.

The chain has TRBV5-4 and TRBJ1-1; D gene ambiguous. This CDR3 spans 14 amino acids. Germline CDR1 is SGHNT and CDR2 is YYREEE (reference sequence). Between the trimmed V and J ends, which lost 5 bases and 7 bases, there was a span of 18 bases. The CDR3: CASRSDTSRGEAFF. CDR3 bases: TGTGCCAGCAGATCAGACACCTCCCGAGGTGAAGCTTTCTTT.

The chain couples TRBV19 to TRBJ2-1; 8 bases are a match to TRBD2. Germline V gives CDR1 LNHDA, CDR2 SQIVND (reference sequence). CDR3 length: 16 residues. V shed 4 bases, J shed 0 bases, and the junction held 5 bases outside the gene matches. The CDR3 reads CASSNPSGSSYNEQFF. CDR3 in DNA: TGTGCCAGTAGTAACCCGAGCGGGAGCTCCTACAATGAGCAGTTCTTC.

The J gene is TRBJ1-1, the V gene TRBV18; possible D gene TRBD1, 5 bases. Germline lookup yields CDR1 KGHSH and CDR2 LQKENI. CDR3 size: 12 residues. Trimming took 5 bases from V and 7 from J, leaving 11 bases between them. The DNA for the CDR3 is TGTGCCAGCTCAGCTAGGGACCTTGAAGCTTTCTTT. Its protein is CASSARDLEAFF.

The V and J genes are TRBV5-4 and TRBJ2-1; 11 bases align to TRBD1. V lost 2 bases, J lost 6 bases, and 1 base stayed unmatched. The germline CDR1 and CDR2 sequences are SGHNT and YYREEE (reference sequence). The CDR3 loop spans 14 amino acids. CDR3 coding DNA: TGTGCCAGCAGCTTCGGGACAGGGGGCAATGAGCAGTTCTTC. This sequence encodes CASSFGTGGNEQFF.

This chain joins TRBV15 and TRBJ2-3; possible D gene TRBD2, 6 bases. Trimming shortened V by 1 base and J by 6 bases, and 32 bases separated the two germline ends. Looked up from germline, CDR1 is LNHNV and CDR2 is YYDKDF (reference sequence). The CDR3 runs 21 residues. CDR3: CATSRVNFPGYTGEGMDTQYF. CDR3 DNA: TGTGCCACCAGCAGAGTGAATTTTCCCGGGTACACGGGAGAGGGGATGGATACGCAGTATTTT.

The rearrangement joins TRBV7-8 to TRBJ2-7; 8 positions agree with TRBD1. Germline CDR1 SGHVS, CDR2 FQNEAQ. The CDR3 totals 14 residues. The V and J ends lost 0 bases and 5 bases, in that order; junction bases with no gene match: 3. The CDR3 protein is CASSLAGQAHEQYF. In nucleotides, the CDR3 is TGTGCCAGCAGCTTAGCGGGACAGGCCCACGAGCAGTACTTC.

This sequence joins TRBV18 and TRBJ2-5; 7 bases align to TRBD2. V was pared by 3 bases and J by 6 bases, with 7 bases of the junction left unmatched. The CDR3 is 14 residues long. Germline CDR1 is KGHSH and CDR2 is LQKENI. The CDR3 DNA sequence: TGTGCCAGCTCACCCGTGGGGGAGGGGAAGACCCAGTACTTC. This sequence encodes CASSPVGEGKTQYF. The entire variable domain, with the rest obtained from reference TRBV18 and TRBJ2-5, is as follows: NAGVMQNPRHLVRRRGQEARLRCSPMKGHSHVYWYRQLPEEGLKFMVYLQKENIIDESGMPKERFSAEFPKEGPSILRIQQVVRGDSAAYFCASSPVGEGKTQYFGPGTRLLVL.

This sequence joins TRBV11-2 and TRBJ2-1; perhaps TRBD1 as D (7 bases). The V end lost 5 bases, the J end lost 8 bases, and 19 bases lay between the germline ends. CDR1 and CDR2 from the germline V gene are SGHAT and FQNNGV. The CDR3 consists of 15 residues. CDR3 in amino acids: CASSHVPARGDEQFF. As DNA, the CDR3 is TGTGCCAGCAGCCACGTACCAGCCAGGGGGGATGAGCAGTTCTTC.

V usage is TRBV19 and J usage is TRBJ2-5; a possible D gene is TRBD1 (5 bases). Looked up from germline, CDR1 is LNHDA and CDR2 is SQIVND (reference sequence). Trimming cost V 10 bases and J 0 bases, with 12 bases left between them. The length of the CDR3 is 13 residues. The CDR3 region is CATSKGYQETQYF. CDR3 bases: TGTGCCACCTCAAAGGGGTACCAAGAGACCCAGTACTTC.

This sequence joins TRBV5-4 and TRBJ2-5; 8 positions agree with TRBD2. Germline CDR1 reads SGHNT; CDR2 reads YYREEE (reference sequence). This CDR3 spans 15 amino acids. V shed 4 bases, J shed 2 bases, and the junction held 7 bases outside the gene matches. The CDR3 sequence: CASSDGLALQETQYF. In DNA form, the CDR3 reads TGTGCCAGCAGCGACGGACTAGCCTTACAAGAGACCCAGTACTTC.

This sequence joins TRBV30 and TRBJ2-1; tentative D call: TRBD1 (6 bases). This CDR3 is built from 13 residues. Between the trimmed V and J ends, which lost 2 bases and 6 bases, there was a span of 11 bases. The germline gives CDR1 GTSNPN, CDR2 SVGIG (reference sequence). Here the CDR3 reads CAWSTLGGNEQFF. CDR3 in DNA: TGTGCCTGGAGTACGTTAGGGGGCAATGAGCAGTTCTTC.

The chain has TRBV14 and TRBJ2-3; tentative D call: TRBD2 (5 bases). V was trimmed by 0 bases and J by 0 bases, leaving 7 bases between them. The CDR3 runs to 15 residues. Germline V gene lookup returns CDR1 SGHDN and CDR2 FVKESK. The chain's CDR3 is CASSQERTSTDTQYF. The CDR3 DNA sequence: TGTGCCAGCAGCCAAGAGCGGACTAGCACAGATACGCAGTATTTT.

The CDR3 is CASSLGDRVNSPLHF. CDR3 sequence (DNA): TGTGCCAGCAGTTTAGGGGACAGGGTTAATTCACCCCTCCACTTT. This chain joins TRBV28 and TRBJ1-6, with 9 nucleotides matching TRBD1. The CDR3 runs 15 residues. V gave up 2 bases and J gave up 6 bases; unmatched junction bases: 2. CDR1 is MDHEN, CDR2 SYDVKM, per germline.

This clone has only one observation. The V and J genes are TRBV28 and TRBJ2-5; either TRBD1 or TRBD2 may supply D (6 bases each). The CDR3 is made up of 18 amino acids. With 2 bases removed from V and 1 base from J, the gap between germline ends came to 20 bases. Germline V gene lookup returns CDR1 MDHEN and CDR2 SYDVKM. The CDR3 spells CASSLGGRGQGIQETQYF. The CDR3 DNA sequence: TGTGCCAGCAGTTTAGGAGGGAGAGGGCAGGGGATCCAAGAGACCCAGTACTTC.

CDR3 in DNA: TGTGCCAGCAGCCCCTGGGGGGCCGACACCGGGGAGCTGTTTTTT. Translating it yields CASSPWGADTGELFF. The V call is TRBV6-5, the J call TRBJ2-2; TRBD1 or TRBD2 may be the D gene (6 bases each). Germline V gives CDR1 MNHEY, CDR2 SVGAGI. V was cut by 6 bases and J by 3 bases, with 14 bases left in between. The CDR3 length is 15 residues.

A single count supports this clone. The chain uses TRBV5-4 and TRBJ1-2; D not resolved. The CDR3 runs 14 residues. Germline CDR1 reads SGHNT; CDR2 reads YYREEE (reference sequence). Between the trimmed V and J ends, which lost 0 bases and 4 bases, there was a span of 10 bases. The CDR3 is CASSLGGALYGYTF. The CDR3 DNA reads as TGTGCCAGCAGCTTGGGAGGAGCTCTCTATGGCTACACCTTC.

The V call is TRBV2, the J call TRBJ1-2; D is uncertain. The ends were cut back, 3 bases at V and 3 bases at J, with 5 bases in the middle. Germline V gene data show CDR1 as SNHLY and CDR2 as FYNNEI. The CDR3 runs to 12 residues. CDR3 in DNA: TGTGCCAGCAGTGACGTATACTATGGCTACACCTTC. Its protein is CASSDVYYGYTF.

This chain joins TRBV5-4 and TRBJ1-5; 11 positions match TRBD1. With V trimmed by 0 bases and J by 5 bases, 7 bases remained unmatched. Germline CDR1 reads SGHNT; CDR2 reads YYREEE (reference sequence). This CDR3 region has 17 residues. CDR3 DNA sequence: TGTGCCAGCAGCTTGGAAACCCGGGACAGGGGGTATCAGCCCCAGCATTTT. This codes for CASSLETRDRGYQPQHF. The full variable domain, its missing parts supplied by reference TRBV5-4 and TRBJ1-5, is ETGVTQSPTHLIKTRGQQVTLRCSSQSGHNTVSWYQQALGQGPQFIFQYYREEENGRGNFPPRFSGLQFPNYSSELNVNALELDDSALYLCASSLETRDRGYQPQHFGDGTRLSIL.

This clone came up once. The chain links TRBV19 to TRBJ1-3; a possible D gene is TRBD1 (5 bases). The germline V and J ends were trimmed by 3 bases and 0 bases, with 9 bases remaining between them. The germline V gene encodes CDR1 LNHDA and CDR2 SQIVND (reference sequence). CDR3 size: 15 residues. CDR3 region: CASSITGTSGNTIYF. In DNA form, the CDR3 reads TGTGCCAGTAGTATTACAGGCACCTCTGGAAACACCATATATTTT. The full variable domain, its missing parts supplied by reference TRBV19 and TRBJ1-3, is DGGITQSPKYLFRKEGQNVTLSCEQNLNHDAMYWYRQDPGQGLRLIYYSQIVNDFQKGDIAEGYSVSREKKESFPLTVTSAQKNPTAFYLCASSITGTSGNTIYFGEGSWLTVV.